This TCR beta chain was documented in a study of cytomegalovirus exposure and HLA in healthy donors. Study context: Drawn from HLA-typed donors, approximately 85 million unique TCRs were held in an early data release.

Overall study results and limits: Cytomegalovirus association was assigned to some 160 TCR beta chains.

To note about this clone: Antigen: not known.

It was with 60 Vbeta and 13 Jbeta primers that the PCR ran. In the source study's methods: An analysis that came later counted 60 million to 80 million unique TCR beta chains, roughly 11 million shared. TCRdb's copy holds only in-frame clones and misses some; the assay was immunoSEQ multiplex PCR. From that table come the V and J calls and clone size; the DNA was used to work out D and trimming. Of roughly 56,000 clones in the sample, around 82% are singletons; the top ten hold over 2%. The germline V and J ends were trimmed by 0 bases and 12 bases, with 6 bases remaining between them. The CDR3 spans 12 residues. CDR1 SGHNT and CDR2 YENEEA come from the germline V gene.

Specimen: PBMCs. This TCR derives from a boy younger than 18 in good health and CMV-seropositive. This chain links TRBV11-3 with TRBJ1-6; D gene uncertain. The CDR3 loop is CASSLDQVPLHF. The CDR3 nucleotides read TGTGCCAGCAGCTTAGATCAGGTACCCCTCCACTTT.